Listed below are T cell receptor beta chains from one sample, sequenced in a study of siplizumab effects on memory and regulatory T cells. Profiling relied on immunoSEQ multiplex PCR, and the TCRdb table lists in-frame clones only, not all of them. In the table there are about 56,000 clones, around 98% of which are singletons. Sequencing was performed on naive CD8+ T cells sorted from blood. The receptor source for this set is a human donor in good health. Each CDR3 is given with its conserved first and last residue. The order of the fields is J gene, D gene, CDR3 length, V gene, CDR3 protein, CDR3 DNA. D genes are given only for firm matches.

>TRBJ2-3|NA|15|TRBV7-2
CASSSAGPQVDTQYF
TGTGCCAGCAGCTCGGCGGGCCCCCAGGTCGATACGCAGTATTTT
>TRBJ2-3|TRBD2|16|TRBV10-1
CASSMGLAGGTDTQYF
TGCGCCAGCAGTATGGGACTAGCGGGAGGCACAGATACGCAGTATTTT
>TRBJ1-5|NA|15|TRBV6-1
CASSEGARSNQPQHF
TGTGCCAGCAGTGAGGGGGCGCGAAGCAATCAGCCCCAGCATTTT
>TRBJ1-1|NA|15|TRBV28
CASSFIGSSNTEAFF
TGTGCCAGCAGTTTTATAGGGTCCTCGAACACTGAAGCTTTCTTT
>TRBJ2-3|NA|15|TRBV2
CASSPRDVNPDTQYF
TGTGCCAGCAGTCCTAGGGACGTGAACCCAGATACGCAGTATTTT
>TRBJ2-1|NA|15|TRBV15
CATSRDLDRDNEQFF
TGTGCCACCAGCAGAGATCTAGATCGGGACAATGAGCAGTTCTTC
>TRBJ2-7|NA|13|TRBV2
CASSEHRNYEQYF
TGTGCCAGCAGTGAACACAGAAACTACGAGCAGTACTTC
>TRBJ2-4|NA|15|TRBV9
CASSPNVEEENIQYF
TGTGCCAGCAGCCCTAATGTGGAGGAGGAAAACATTCAGTACTTC
>TRBJ1-4|NA|14|TRBV7-9
CASRDGGSNEKLFF
TGTGCCAGCCGAGATGGGGGATCTAATGAAAAACTGTTTTTT
>TRBJ1-1|NA|13|TRBV7-9
CASSQSDRLEAFF
TGTGCCAGCAGCCAGAGCGACAGACTTGAAGCTTTCTTT
>TRBJ2-7|TRBD2|15|TRBV29-1
CSVEGGTSGRLEQYF
TGCAGCGTTGAAGGGGGGACTAGCGGGAGACTCGAGCAGTACTTC
>TRBJ2-2|NA|17|TRBV4-2
CASSQDQGTAGTGELFF
TGTGCCAGCAGCCAAGATCAGGGGACAGCGGGCACCGGGGAGCTGTTTTTT
>TRBJ2-1|TRBD2|17|TRBV6-1
CASSEDPGLVSYNEQFF
TGTGCCAGCAGTGAGGACCCGGGACTAGTATCCTACAATGAGCAGTTCTTC